A selection of T cell receptor beta chains follows, all from one sample in a study of blood T cell repertoires in COVID-19. Method: immunoSEQ multiplex PCR; TCRdb's copy keeps in-frame clones and lacks some. The profile shows 80,000 or so clones, around nine tenths of them singletons. Sequences were obtained from peripheral blood. The receptors were sampled from a woman aged 60-75 years with acute or convalescent COVID-19. Each CDR3 is given with its conserved first and last residue. A D gene is named only where the DNA matches it firmly. For some rows the clone size is stated as once, few or many, or as a class when expanded; others skip it.

TRBJ2-7	-	TRBD2	TRBV29-1	TGCAGCGTTGAAGGGCCCCCACGGGGAGGGGCACTGGGAGACTACGAGCAGTACTTC	CSVEGPPRGGALGDYEQYF
TRBJ1-4	-	-	TRBV30	TGTGCCTGGAGTGAGACGGGACTGTTGTTGGGGAGACTGTTTTTT	CAWSETGLLLGRLFF
TRBJ2-1	-	-	TRBV9	TGTGCCAGCAGCGTAGAAGGGCGGGTTGAGCAGTTCTTC	CASSVEGRVEQFF
TRBJ1-5	-	-	TRBV21-1	TGTGCCAGCAGCAAAGTTAAGGGTAGCGAATACCAGCCCCAGCATTTT	CASSKVKGSEYQPQHF
TRBJ2-1	-	TRBD1	TRBV2	TGTGCCAGCAAAACAAGGACAGGAGAAAATGAGCAGTTCTTC	CASKTRTGENEQFF
TRBJ1-2	once	-	TRBV24-1	TGTGCCACCAGTGGGGCCGGGACATTCTATGGCTACACCTTC	CATSGAGTFYGYTF
TRBJ2-5	-	-	TRBV12-3/TRBV12-4	TGTGCCAGCAGTTTGACAGAAGAGACCCAGTACTTC	CASSLTEETQYF
TRBJ2-2	-	TRBD2	TRBV4-2	TGTGCCAGCAGCCAGAGCGGGGGGGAGGTCGGGGAGCTGTTTTTT	CASSQSGGEVGELFF
TRBJ1-1	-	TRBD1	TRBV6-2/TRBV6-3	TGTGCCAGCAGTTACCGAGGACAGGGGGAAGCTTTCTTT	CASSYRGQGEAFF
TRBJ1-5	once	-	TRBV5-6	TGTGCCAGCAGCCAAAGGGGGATTAGCAATCAGCCCCAGCATTTT	CASSQRGISNQPQHF
TRBJ2-2	-	TRBD2	TRBV7-2	TGTGCCAGCAGCCCCAGAGCGGGATTTCCCGGGGAGCTGTTTTTT	CASSPRAGFPGELFF
TRBJ2-7	-	-	TRBV5-1	TGCGCCAGCAGCAAGCTACAGGGAGACGAGCAGTACTTC	CASSKLQGDEQYF
TRBJ2-7	-	TRBD1	TRBV2	TGTGCCAGCAGTGAGAGGGACAGGGTTTCTGGGGAGCAGTACTTC	CASSERDRVSGEQYF
TRBJ1-2	-	-	TRBV19	TGTGCCAGTAGTGTGGACAGTAACTATGGCTACACCTTC	CASSVDSNYGYTF
TRBJ1-2	-	-	TRBV2	TGTGCCAGCAGATCAGACAGGTCAAGTGGCTACACCTTC	CASRSDRSSGYTF
TRBJ1-4	-	-	TRBV28	TGTGCCAGCAGTTTTTCTGGAGCTAATGAAAAACTGTTTTTT	CASSFSGANEKLFF
TRBJ1-1	-	-	TRBV7-6	TGTGCCAGCAGCTTAGGAGACATCAACACTGAAGCTTTCTTT	CASSLGDINTEAFF
TRBJ1-1	-	-	TRBV3-1/TRBV3-2	TGTGCCAGCAGCCGGGGAGGTATGAACACTGAAGCTTTCTTT	CASSRGGMNTEAFF
TRBJ1-1	few	-	TRBV29-1	TGCAGCGTTGAAACGGGGAACACTGAAGCTTTCTTT	CSVETGNTEAFF
TRBJ2-3	-	-	TRBV9	TGTGCCAGCAGCGTAGGGGCCACAGATACGCAGTATTTT	CASSVGATDTQYF
TRBJ1-2	-	-	TRBV7-9	TGTGCCAGCAGCTTAGGTTGGGCGGGAGGCTACACCTTC	CASSLGWAGGYTF
TRBJ1-5	-	-	TRBV20-1	TGCAGTGCTAGAGACGACAGAGCGCAGCATTTT	CSARDDRAQHF
TRBJ2-1	-	-	TRBV7-9	TGTGCCAGCCTGCTGTGGACTGGCCCCAATGAGCAGTTCTTC	CASLLWTGPNEQFF
TRBJ2-7	-	TRBD2	TRBV7-3	TGTGCCAGCAGCCCCCAGGAGACTAGCGGGCCTTACGAGCAGTACTTC	CASSPQETSGPYEQYF
TRBJ2-7	-	-	TRBV18	TGTGCCAGCTCACCTCGACAGATAGATCACTACGAGCAGTACTTC	CASSPRQIDHYEQYF
TRBJ1-2	-	-	TRBV7-9	TGTGCCAGCAGCTTCCCGGGACACGGGGTGACCTTC	CASSFPGHGVTF
TRBJ1-2	-	TRBD1	TRBV6-5	TGTGCCAGCAGACCGACAGGGCGGACCTATGGCTACACCTTC	CASRPTGRTYGYTF
TRBJ1-2	few	TRBD1	TRBV29-1	TGCAGCGCCCGCCAGGGGGCAACCTATGGCTACACCTTC	CSARQGATYGYTF
TRBJ2-7	-	-	TRBV7-2	TGTGCCAGCAGCTTAGGATCAGGAACGGTCGAGCAGTACTTC	CASSLGSGTVEQYF
TRBJ1-3	-	-	TRBV12-3/TRBV12-4	TGTGCCAGCAGTTTCAGGGGTGGAAACACCATATATTTT	CASSFRGGNTIYF
TRBJ2-3	-	-	TRBV7-3	TGTGCCAGCAGCTTAACCGGGACTGCGTTCGATACGCAGTATTTT	CASSLTGTAFDTQYF
TRBJ2-1	-	-	TRBV7-9	TGTGCCAGCAGCGCGGGACGCTACAATGAGCAGTTCTTC	CASSAGRYNEQFF
TRBJ2-1	-	-	TRBV11-3	TGTGCCAGCAGCCTAGGGCCTGAGCAGTTCTTC	CASSLGPEQFF
TRBJ1-1	-	-	TRBV20-1	TGCAGTGCTAGTGCCGAACCGGCTGAAGCTTTCTTT	CSASAEPAEAFF
TRBJ2-1	-	TRBD1	TRBV7-2	TGTGCCAGCAGCCCGTGGACAGGGGTCTACAATGAGCAGTTCTTC	CASSPWTGVYNEQFF
TRBJ1-4	-	TRBD1	TRBV11-1	TGTGCCAGCAGCCGGGGACAGGAATCAACTAATGAAAAACTGTTTTTT	CASSRGQESTNEKLFF
TRBJ1-5	once	-	TRBV27	TGTGCCAGCAGTTTACGGGTCAATCAGCCCCAGCATTTT	CASSLRVNQPQHF
TRBJ1-6	-	TRBD1	TRBV30	TGTGCCTGCCACAGGGGGGAAGGTAATTCACCCCTCCACTTT	CACHRGEGNSPLHF